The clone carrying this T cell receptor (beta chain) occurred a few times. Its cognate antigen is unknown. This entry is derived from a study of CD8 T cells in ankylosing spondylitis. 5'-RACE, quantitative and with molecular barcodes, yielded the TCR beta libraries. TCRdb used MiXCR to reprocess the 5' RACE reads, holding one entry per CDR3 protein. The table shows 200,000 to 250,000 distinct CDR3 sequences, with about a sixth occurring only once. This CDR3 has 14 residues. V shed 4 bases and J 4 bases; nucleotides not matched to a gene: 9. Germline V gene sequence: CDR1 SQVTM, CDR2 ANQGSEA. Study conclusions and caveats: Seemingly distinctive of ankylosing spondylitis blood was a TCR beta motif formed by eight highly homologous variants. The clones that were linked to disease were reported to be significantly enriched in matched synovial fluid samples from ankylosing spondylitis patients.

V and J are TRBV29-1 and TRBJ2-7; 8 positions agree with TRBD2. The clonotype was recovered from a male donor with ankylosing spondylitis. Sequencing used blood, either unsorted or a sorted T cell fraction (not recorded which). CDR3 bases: TGCAGCGTTGTGGAGCGGGAGCCCGCTTACGAGCAGTACTTC. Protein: CSVVEREPAYEQYF.